The entry that follows covers one T cell receptor (beta chain) sequence. What it recognizes is unknown. The sample comes from a study of OX40 agonist ivuxolimab in advanced cancers. Study in general: Ivuxolimab, an agonist antibody against OX40 (CD134), was given to patients. Recorded diagnoses for dose-escalation patients were hepatocellular carcinoma, melanoma, renal cell or head and neck cancer.

Overall study results and limits: At 0.1 to 3.0 mg/kg, CD4+ and CD8+ blood T cells expanded clonally by week 6. Expanded clones tended on average to be more numerous among CD8+ T cells than CD4+.

Some clones are missing from TCRdb's copy, which holds only in-frame ones; the method was immunoSEQ multiplex PCR. The sample yields about 100,000 clones, around 87% seen once. The clonotype originates from an adult with an advanced solid tumor such as melanoma, head and neck, liver or kidney cancer. The material sequenced was CD4+ or CD8+ T cells sorted from blood, taken in a trial of the OX40 agonist ivuxolimab.

This chain's CDR3 is CAIRGRLETQYF. The DNA for the CDR3 is TGTGCCATCAGGGGACGGTTGGAGACCCAGTACTTC. This chain joins TRBV10-3 and TRBJ2-5; either TRBD1 or TRBD2 may fit D (5 bases each). Germline loops: CDR1 ENHRY, CDR2 SYGVKD. The CDR3 length is 12 residues. V lost 6 bases to trimming and J lost 5 bases, with 10 bases between them.